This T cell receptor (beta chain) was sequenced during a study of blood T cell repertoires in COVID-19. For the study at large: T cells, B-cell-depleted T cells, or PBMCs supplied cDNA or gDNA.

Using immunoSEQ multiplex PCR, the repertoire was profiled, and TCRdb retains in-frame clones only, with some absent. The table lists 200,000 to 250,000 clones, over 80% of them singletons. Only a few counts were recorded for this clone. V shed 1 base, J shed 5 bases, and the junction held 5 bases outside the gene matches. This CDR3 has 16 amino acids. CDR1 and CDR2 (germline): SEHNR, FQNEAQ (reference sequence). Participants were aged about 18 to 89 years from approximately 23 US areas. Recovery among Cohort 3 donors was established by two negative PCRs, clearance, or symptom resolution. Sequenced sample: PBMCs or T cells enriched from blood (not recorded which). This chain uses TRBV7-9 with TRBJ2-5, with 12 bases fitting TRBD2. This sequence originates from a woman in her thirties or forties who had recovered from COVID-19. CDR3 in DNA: TGTGCCAGCAGCTTAGGACTAGCGGGAGAACGGGAGACCCAGTACTTC. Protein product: CASSLGLAGERETQYF. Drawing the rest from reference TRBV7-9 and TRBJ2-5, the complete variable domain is DTGVSQNPRHKITKRGQNVTFRCDPISEHNRLYWYRQTLGQGPEFLTYFQNEAQLEKSRLLSDRFSAERPKGSFSTLEIQRTEQGDSAMYLCASSLGLAGERETQYFGPGTRLLVL.